This TCR beta chain came from a study of blood T cell repertoires in COVID-19 (dated by TCRdb to the early 2020s). Study-wide context: The collaborator samples originated in the United States, Italy and Spain and spanned the acute and convalescent phases of COVID-19. Where HLA class I and class II types were available, the types were taken from metadata supplied by the sample provider, not from assay-based typing. The sample metadata nearly always contained a de-identified subject ID, COVID-19 status, age in years and sex. Subjects who had been exposed to COVID-19, were actively infected with it, or had recovered from it provided the deeply sampled blood TCRbeta repertoires that made up the dataset. A freely available public database, intended as a resource for researchers studying the immune response to SARS-CoV-2, is where the repertoires were released. The material from the prospective study consisted of cDNA or gDNA derived from T cells, B-cell-depleted T cells, or PBMCs. Samples were obtained from the ongoing ImmuneRACE study (first 160 participants) and from about 1,300 subjects provided by 6 global collaborators. Here is what the overall study found, with its caveats: The amount of clinical and demographic metadata varied by source and participant and was provided uncurated.

The CDR3 runs 16 residues from the cysteine to the phenylalanine. Only the CDR3 portion is preserved as DNA: 48 bases, with reading frame beginning at the first base. Taken from the germline V gene, the CDR1 and CDR2 loops are MDHEN and SYDVKM. Clipping removes 3 bases from V and 4 bases from J, with 8 as the unmatched junction base count. As regards this clone: Its antigen target is currently unknown. One base away there is no much larger clone; base qualities are not given.

The immunoSEQ Assay, a bias-controlled multiplex PCR, was used to amplify TCRbeta CDR3 regions from genomic DNA. The original pipeline was this. Within the assay, amplification of reference gene primers was used to estimate how many nucleated cells each sample contained. Sequence reads were collapsed and filtered to measure the absolute abundance of every unique TCRbeta CDR3 rearrangement. For each sample, productive Simpson clonality was calculated as the square root of Simpson's diversity index over productive rearrangements. TCRdb's version of the immuneACCESS table is confined to in-frame rearrangements and falls short of the full clone set. An unresolved V gene accounts for under half of the shortfall where checked; the remainder is of unknown origin. V and J calls and clone size are as listed in that table; D and trimming were resolved from the DNA. Within this sample are approximately 150,000 clones, with 84% of them counted one time only. The ten most abundant clones make up 13% to 15% of the sample.

In the prospective study, participants were 18 to 89 years old, resided in about 25 geographic areas of the United States, and were enrolled through a virtual design. In the prospective study, cohorts were assigned on the basis of participant-reported clinical history obtained from a screening survey and a study questionnaire. Recovered participants in ImmuneRACE Cohort 3 were defined as having two consecutive negative NP/OP PCR tests, clearance from a healthcare professional, or resolution of symptoms. In the prospective study, whole blood, serum and a nasopharyngeal or oropharyngeal swab were collected from each participant by mobile phlebotomists. Additional blood draws and questionnaires over a 2-month period could optionally be provided by prospective study participants. Prospective study blood samples were shipped either frozen or at room temperature before DNA extraction.

The chain is encoded by TRBV28 joined to TRBJ2-3; 9 bases in the middle match TRBD1. The receptor's source is a man in his fifties who had recovered from COVID-19. Source material: PBMCs or T cells enriched from blood (not recorded which). The CDR3 reads CASSFSDRGRADTQYF. The DNA reads as follows: TGTGCCAGCAGTTTTTCGGACAGGGGAAGGGCAGATACGCAGTATTTT. This CDR3, with the reference TRBV28 and TRBJ2-3 proteins standing in past its ends, gives the full variable domain DVKVTQSSRYLVKRTGEKVFLECVQDMDHENMFWYRQDPGLGLRLIYFSYDVKMKEKGDIPEGYSVSREKKERFSLILESASTNQTSMYLCASSFSDRGRADTQYFGPGTRLTVL.